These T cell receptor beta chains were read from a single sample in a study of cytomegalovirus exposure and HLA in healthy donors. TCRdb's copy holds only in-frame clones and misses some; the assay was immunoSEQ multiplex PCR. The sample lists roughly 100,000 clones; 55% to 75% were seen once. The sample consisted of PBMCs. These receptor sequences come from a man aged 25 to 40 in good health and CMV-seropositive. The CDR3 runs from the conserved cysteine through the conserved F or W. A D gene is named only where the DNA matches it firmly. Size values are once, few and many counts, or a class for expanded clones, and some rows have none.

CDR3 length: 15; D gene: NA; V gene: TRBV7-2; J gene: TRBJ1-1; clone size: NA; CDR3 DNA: TGTGCCAGCAGCTTATCCGGGGGGGGTCGCACTGAAGCTTTCTTT; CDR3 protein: CASSLSGGGRTEAFF
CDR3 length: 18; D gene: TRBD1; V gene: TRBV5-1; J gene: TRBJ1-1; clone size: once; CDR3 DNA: TGCGCCAGCAGCACCCCCAGGGGGCGAGAGGATGAGAACACTGAAGCTTTCTTT; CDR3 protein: CASSTPRGREDENTEAFF
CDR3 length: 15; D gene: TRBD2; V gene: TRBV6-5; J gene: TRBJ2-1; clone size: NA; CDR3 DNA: TGTGCCAGCAGTTACCGAGCAGTGGGGGGGGGTGAGCAGTTCTTC; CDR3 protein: CASSYRAVGGGEQFF
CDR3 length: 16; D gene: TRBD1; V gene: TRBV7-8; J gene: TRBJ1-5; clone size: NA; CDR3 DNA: TGTGCCAGCAGCCCGGACAGGGGACTCCGCAATCAGCCCCAGCATTTT; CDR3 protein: CASSPDRGLRNQPQHF
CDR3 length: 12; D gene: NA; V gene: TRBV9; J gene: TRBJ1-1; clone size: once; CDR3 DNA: TGTGCCAGCGCATCCTTCGGGGCTGAAGCTTTCTTT; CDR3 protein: CASASFGAEAFF
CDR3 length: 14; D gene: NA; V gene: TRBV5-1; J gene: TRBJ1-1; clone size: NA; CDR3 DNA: TGCGCCAGCAGCTTAGATCAGTTTCTCACTGAAGCTTTCTTT; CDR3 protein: CASSLDQFLTEAFF
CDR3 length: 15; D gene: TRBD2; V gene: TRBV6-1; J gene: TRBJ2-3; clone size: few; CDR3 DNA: TGTGCCAGCAGTGGACTAGCGGGGGGGCCAGATACGCAGTATTTT; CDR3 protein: CASSGLAGGPDTQYF
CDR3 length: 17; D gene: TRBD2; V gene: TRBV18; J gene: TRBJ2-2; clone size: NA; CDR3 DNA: TGTGCCAGCTCACCTCGACTGAGCGGGGGGGCGGACGGGGAGCTGTTTTTT; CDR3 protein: CASSPRLSGGADGELFF
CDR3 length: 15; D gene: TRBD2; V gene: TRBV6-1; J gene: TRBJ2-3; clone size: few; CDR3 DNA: TGTGCCAGCACCCCGGGGGGGGCCGAGACAGATACGCAGTATTTT; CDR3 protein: CASTPGGAETDTQYF
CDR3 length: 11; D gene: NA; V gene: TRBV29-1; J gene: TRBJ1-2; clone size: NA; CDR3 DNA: TGCAGCGCCTGGGGCGGCCATGGCTACACCTTC; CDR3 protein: CSAWGGHGYTF
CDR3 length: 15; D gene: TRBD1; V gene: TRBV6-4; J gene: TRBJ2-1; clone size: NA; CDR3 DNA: TGTGCCAGCAGTAAAGACGGGACAGCAAACAATGAGCAGTTCTTC; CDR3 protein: CASSKDGTANNEQFF
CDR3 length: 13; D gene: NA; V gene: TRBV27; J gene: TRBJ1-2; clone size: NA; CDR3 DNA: TGTGCCAGCAGTTTATTGGGGGCCCATGGCTACACCTTC; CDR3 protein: CASSLLGAHGYTF
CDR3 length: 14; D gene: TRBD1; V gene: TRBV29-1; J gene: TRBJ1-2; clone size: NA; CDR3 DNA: TGCAGCGCCATAAGACAGGGGGGACCATATGGCTACACCTTC; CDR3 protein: CSAIRQGGPYGYTF
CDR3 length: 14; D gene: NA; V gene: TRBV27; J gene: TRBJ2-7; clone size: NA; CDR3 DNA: TGTGCCAGCAGCTTAACGGGACACTTGAGCGAGCAGTACTTC; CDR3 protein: CASSLTGHLSEQYF
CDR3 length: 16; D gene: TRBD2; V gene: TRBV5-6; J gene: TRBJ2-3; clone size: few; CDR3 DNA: TGTGCCAGCAGCTTGGGGTCGGGACTAGCGGAAGATACGCAGTATTTT; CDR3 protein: CASSLGSGLAEDTQYF
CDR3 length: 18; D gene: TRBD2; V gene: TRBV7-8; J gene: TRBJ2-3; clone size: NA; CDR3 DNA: TGTGCCAGCAGCTTAGCGTACGTAGCGGGGGAAGAGGCAGATACGCAGTATTTT; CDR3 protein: CASSLAYVAGEEADTQYF
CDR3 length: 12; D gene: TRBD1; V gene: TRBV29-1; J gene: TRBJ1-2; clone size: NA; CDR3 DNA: TGCAGCGTCGCGGACAGGCTTTATGGCTACACCTTC; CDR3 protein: CSVADRLYGYTF
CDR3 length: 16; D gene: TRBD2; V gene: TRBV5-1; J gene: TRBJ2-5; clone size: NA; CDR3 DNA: TGCGCCAGCAGCTTGGATGGAGCGGGGGGTGGGGAGACCCAGTACTTC; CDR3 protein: CASSLDGAGGGETQYF
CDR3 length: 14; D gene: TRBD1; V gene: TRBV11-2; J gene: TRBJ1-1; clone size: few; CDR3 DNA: TGTGCCGGTCGAGGACAGGGTGGGAAGAGTGAAGCTTTCTTT; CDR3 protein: CAGRGQGGKSEAFF
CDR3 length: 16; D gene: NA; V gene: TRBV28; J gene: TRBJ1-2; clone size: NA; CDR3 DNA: TGTGCCAGCAGTTTATGGTTCGGGATTGGTGAGCATGGCTACACCTTC; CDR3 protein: CASSLWFGIGEHGYTF
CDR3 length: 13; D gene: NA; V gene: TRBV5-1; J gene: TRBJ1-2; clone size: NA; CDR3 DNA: TGCGCCAGCAGCTTGGCCGCTGACAGGGGCTACACCTTC; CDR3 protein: CASSLAADRGYTF
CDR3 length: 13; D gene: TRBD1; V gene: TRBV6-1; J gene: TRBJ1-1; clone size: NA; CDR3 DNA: TGTGCCAGCAGTAACAGGGGTGACACTGAAGCTTTCTTT; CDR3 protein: CASSNRGDTEAFF
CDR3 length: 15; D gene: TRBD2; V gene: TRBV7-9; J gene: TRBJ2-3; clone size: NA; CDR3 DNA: TGTGCCAGCAGCCGGGGACTAGCCTTGACAGATACGCAGTATTTT; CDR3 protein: CASSRGLALTDTQYF
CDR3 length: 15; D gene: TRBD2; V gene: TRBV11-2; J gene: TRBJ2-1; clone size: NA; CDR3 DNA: TGTGCCAGCAGCTTAAGCGGGGGGTTCCACAATGAGCAGTTCTTC; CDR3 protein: CASSLSGGFHNEQFF
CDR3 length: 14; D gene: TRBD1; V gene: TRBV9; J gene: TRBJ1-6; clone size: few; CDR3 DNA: TGTGCCAGCAGCGTGGGACAGGGGGATTCACCCCTCCACTTT; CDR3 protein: CASSVGQGDSPLHF
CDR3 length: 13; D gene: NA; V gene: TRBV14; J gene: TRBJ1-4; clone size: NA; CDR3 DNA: TGTGCCAGCAGCCAGGGCCCTAATGAAAAACTGTTTTTT; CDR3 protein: CASSQGPNEKLFF
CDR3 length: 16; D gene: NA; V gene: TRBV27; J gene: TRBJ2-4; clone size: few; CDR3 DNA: TGTGCCAGCAGCTCTCTAGAGTCGTTTCCCAAAAACATTCAGTACTTC; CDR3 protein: CASSSLESFPKNIQYF
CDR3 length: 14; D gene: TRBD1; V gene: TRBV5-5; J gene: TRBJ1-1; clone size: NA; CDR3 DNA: TGTGCCAGCAACTTGCTACAGGGGTACTTTGAAGCTTTCTTT; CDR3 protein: CASNLLQGYFEAFF
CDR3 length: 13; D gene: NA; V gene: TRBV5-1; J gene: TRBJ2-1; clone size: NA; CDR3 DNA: TGCGCCAGCAGCTTCGGGGGCTACAATGAGCAGTTCTTC; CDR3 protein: CASSFGGYNEQFF
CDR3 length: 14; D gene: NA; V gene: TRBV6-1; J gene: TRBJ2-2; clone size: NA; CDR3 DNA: TGTGCCAGCAGTGAAGCGCAGTGGAGCGGGGAGCTGTTTTTT; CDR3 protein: CASSEAQWSGELFF
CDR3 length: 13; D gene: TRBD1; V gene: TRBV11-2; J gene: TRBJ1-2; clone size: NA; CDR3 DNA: TGTGCCAGCAGCGCCGACAGGGAATATGGCTACACCTTC; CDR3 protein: CASSADREYGYTF
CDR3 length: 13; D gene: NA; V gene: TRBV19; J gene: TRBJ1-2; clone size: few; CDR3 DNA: TGTGCCAGTAGTACCCGGGACCGGGGGATCTACACCTTC; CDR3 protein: CASSTRDRGIYTF
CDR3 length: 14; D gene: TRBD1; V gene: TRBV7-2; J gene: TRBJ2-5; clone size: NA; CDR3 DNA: TGTGCCAGCAGCTTATTGGACAGGATAGAGACCCAGTACTTC; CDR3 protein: CASSLLDRIETQYF
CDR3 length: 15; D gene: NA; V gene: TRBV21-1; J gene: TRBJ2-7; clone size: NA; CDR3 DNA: TGTGCCAGCAGCAAATGGCGGACAGGGAGCTACGAGCAGTACTTC; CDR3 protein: CASSKWRTGSYEQYF
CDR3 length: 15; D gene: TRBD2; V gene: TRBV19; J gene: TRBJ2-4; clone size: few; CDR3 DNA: TGTGCCAGTAGTAAGGGGGGGCGGGGGGCTAACATTCAGTACTTC; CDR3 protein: CASSKGGRGANIQYF
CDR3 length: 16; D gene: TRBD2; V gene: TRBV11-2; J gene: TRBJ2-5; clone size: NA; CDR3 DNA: TGTGCCAGCAGCTTAGATCTAGCGGGGTACCAAGAGACCCAGTACTTC; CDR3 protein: CASSLDLAGYQETQYF
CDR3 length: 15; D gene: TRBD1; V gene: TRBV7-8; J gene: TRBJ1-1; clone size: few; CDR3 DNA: TGTGCCAGCAGCTTAGTGGACAGGGGGAACACTGAAGCTTTCTTT; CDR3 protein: CASSLVDRGNTEAFF
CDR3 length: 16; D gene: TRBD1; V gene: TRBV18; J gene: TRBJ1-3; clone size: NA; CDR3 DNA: TGTGCCAGCTCAGGCCTTGGGACAGGGCCGGGAAACACCATATATTTT; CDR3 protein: CASSGLGTGPGNTIYF
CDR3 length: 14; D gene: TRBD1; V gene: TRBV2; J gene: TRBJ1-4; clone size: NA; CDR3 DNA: TGTGCCAGCAGCGGGACAGAGGCTAATGAAAAACTGTTTTTT; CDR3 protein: CASSGTEANEKLFF
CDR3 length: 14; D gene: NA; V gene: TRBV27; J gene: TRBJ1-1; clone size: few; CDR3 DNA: TGTGCCAGCAGTTTCAACAACATGAACACTGAAGCTTTCTTT; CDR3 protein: CASSFNNMNTEAFF